This TCR beta chain is from a study of OX40 agonist ivuxolimab in advanced cancers. This clone was observed a single time. J lost 3 bases, V lost 10 bases, and 14 bases had no gene match. The length of the CDR3 is 16 residues. Looked up from germline, CDR1 is SGHTA and CDR2 is FQGNSA. TCRdb's table, derived via immunoSEQ multiplex PCR, lists solely in-frame clones and lacks some. The table lists roughly 25,000 clones, roughly 87% of them singletons. The specimen was CD4+ or CD8+ T cells sorted from blood, collected in a trial of the OX40 agonist ivuxolimab. The TCR was taken from an adult with an advanced solid tumor such as melanoma, head and neck, liver or kidney cancer. The V gene is TRBV7-2, the J gene TRBJ2-3; 9 nucleotides align to TRBD2. CDR3 region: CANSLGLAYGTDTQYF. CDR3 in DNA: TGTGCCAACTCCCTGGGACTAGCATATGGGACAGATACGCAGTATTTT.